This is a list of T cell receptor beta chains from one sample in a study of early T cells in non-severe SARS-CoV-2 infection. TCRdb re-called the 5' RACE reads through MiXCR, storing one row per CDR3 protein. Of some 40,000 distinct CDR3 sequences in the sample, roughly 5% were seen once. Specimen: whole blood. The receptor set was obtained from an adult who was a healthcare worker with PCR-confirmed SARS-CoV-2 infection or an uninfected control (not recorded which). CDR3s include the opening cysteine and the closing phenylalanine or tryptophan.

CASSPGQGRAQETQYF | TRBJ2-5 | TRBV18
CSVEPGQGNTEAFF | TRBJ1-1 | TRBV29-1
CSAREGTHSTDTQYF | TRBJ2-3 | TRBV20-1
CASRSGGVQHEQYF | TRBJ2-7 | TRBV6-5
CASSLVRDTQYF | TRBJ2-3 | TRBV28
CASSPEYRDNEQFF | TRBJ2-1 | TRBV18
CASSEGRWNPRNEQFF | TRBJ2-1 | TRBV6-1
CASSAQTNTEAFF | TRBJ1-1 | TRBV6-1
CASSFYSGGSSYNEQFF | TRBJ2-1 | TRBV5-4
CASSSLNRGSAPEAFF | TRBJ1-1 | TRBV5-1
CASKVGTDTQYF | TRBJ2-3 | TRBV2
CASRSSADQETQYF | TRBJ2-5 | TRBV10-2
CASSEEVAGANEQFF | TRBJ2-1 | TRBV2
CASTISGGETQYF | TRBJ2-5 | TRBV19
CASSLTLGLSSGANVLTF | TRBJ2-6 | TRBV4-1
CSASVGVTEAFF | TRBJ1-1 | TRBV29-1
CASSLEEYNEQFF | TRBJ2-1 | TRBV7-9
CASSLAGQTEAFF | TRBJ1-1 | TRBV5-4
CASSLARQPYEQYF | TRBJ2-7 | TRBV7-8
CASSSGLAEGEQFF | TRBJ2-1 | TRBV5-1
CASSLGQGQNQPQHF | TRBJ1-5 | TRBV18
CASRAGQVKLFF | TRBJ1-4 | TRBV6-1
CASGGVSNTGELFF | TRBJ2-2 | TRBV2
CASSQVGGEGQPQHF | TRBJ1-5 | TRBV4-1
CSVRGGLAAQETQYF | TRBJ2-5 | TRBV29-1
CASSPPGQGAAEAFF | TRBJ1-1 | TRBV5-4
CASSPIKYEQFF | TRBJ2-1 | TRBV7-9
CSASPPTSYNEQFF | TRBJ2-1 | TRBV20-1
CASSPRKPGLVSSYEQYF | TRBJ2-7 | TRBV7-2
CASSFPGQKLFF | TRBJ1-4 | TRBV27
CASMSGAADTQYF | TRBJ2-3 | TRBV2
CASSQAGTSGHTGELFF | TRBJ2-2 | TRBV4-2
CASSLRLDRGNTGELFF | TRBJ2-2 | TRBV19
CASSLSSGANVLTF | TRBJ2-6 | TRBV27
CASSSLVGNEQYF | TRBJ2-7 | TRBV12-3/TRBV12-4
CASSQEGPAGNSDTQYF | TRBJ2-3 | TRBV4-1
CASSPGVAGELFF | TRBJ2-2 | TRBV11-2
CASSSYLNGTLAHEQYF | TRBJ2-7 | TRBV7-9
CASSQVYGTEAFF | TRBJ1-1 | TRBV4-1
CASSIDIGSYGYTF | TRBJ1-2 | TRBV19
CASSLADNTEAFF | TRBJ1-1 | TRBV7-7
CASSLIPGQLYEQYF | TRBJ2-7 | TRBV5-1